There are a few counts of the clone carrying this T cell receptor beta chain. Its antigen is as yet unknown. The record originates from a study of T cell responses to AZD1222 COVID-19 vaccine. Study-wide background: Pooled in the analysis were second doses at about 4 or about 12 weeks.

The CDR3 spans 18 residues. CDR1 and CDR2 from the germline V gene are WNHNN and SYGVQD (reference sequence). Trimming shortened V by 7 bases and J by 1 base, and 23 bases separated the two germline ends. Libraries were prepared by immunoSEQ multiplex PCR; TCRdb keeps only in-frame clonotypes and omits some of them. The repertoire holds 120,000 or so clones, with about 91% as singletons. The study, taken as a whole, reports: Most donors were white British and more were female, and clonal diversity was possibly underestimated. Reportedly, nearly half of unique spike TCRs recognized epitopes outside B.1.351/B.1.1.7 mutations.

The sequence derives from an adult in good health. The source material was peripheral blood, sampled on day 0 of AZD1222 vaccination. The chain links TRBV10-1 to TRBJ1-3; TRBD1 might be the D (5 bases). The CDR3 DNA reads TGCGCCAGCACTCGAAAGGGGCGGCAGGGTTCGTCTGGAAACACCATATATTTT. Translated, it gives CASTRKGRQGSSGNTIYF.